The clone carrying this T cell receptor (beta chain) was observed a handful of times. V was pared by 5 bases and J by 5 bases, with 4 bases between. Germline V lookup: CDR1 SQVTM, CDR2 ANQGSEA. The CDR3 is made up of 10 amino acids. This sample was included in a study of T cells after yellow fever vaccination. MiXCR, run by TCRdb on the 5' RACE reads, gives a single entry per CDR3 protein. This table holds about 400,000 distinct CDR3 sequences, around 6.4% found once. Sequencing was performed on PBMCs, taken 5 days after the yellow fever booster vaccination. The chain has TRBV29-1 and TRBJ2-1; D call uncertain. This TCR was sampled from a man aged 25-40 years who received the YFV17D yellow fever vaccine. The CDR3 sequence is CSVRDNEQFF. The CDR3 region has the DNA TGCAGCGTTCGGGACAATGAGCAGTTCTTC.